The 20 T cell receptor beta chains presented below share a single source sample, sequenced in a study of beta chain features in type 1 diabetes. Isolated RNA was reverse transcribed in full, so expressed TCRB transcripts were sequenced. The data were produced by immunoSEQ multiplex PCR, yet TCRdb's version contains in-frame clones alone and is incomplete. Found here are 250,000 to 350,000 clones, 14% of them singletons; the top ten hold 6.7%. The sample taken for sequencing was central memory CD4+ T cells from blood. All receptors come from a man younger than 45 in good health.

This clone appeared a few times. The chain combines TRBV5-1 with TRBJ2-1; 14 bases line up with TRBD2. There are 17 residues in the CDR3. Losses at the gene ends were 4 bases for V and 6 bases for J; bases not matched to a gene: 9. CDR1 is SGHRS, CDR2 YFSETQ, per germline. This chain's CDR3 is CASSRGLAGVFGNEQFF. CDR3 DNA sequence: TGCGCCAGCAGCAGGGGACTAGCGGGAGTTTTCGGCAATGAGCAGTTCTTC.

There are a few counts of this clone. This chain joins TRBV5-6 and TRBJ2-5; TRBD2 agrees at 8 bases. Germline lookup yields CDR1 SGHDT and CDR2 YYEEEE. V shed 3 bases, J shed 0 bases, and the junction held 7 bases outside the gene matches. The CDR3 consists of 16 residues. The CDR3 DNA follows: TGTGCCAGCAGCTCTAAAGCGGGGGCCTACCAAGAGACCCAGTACTTC. It translates to CASSSKAGAYQETQYF. Drawing the rest from reference TRBV5-6 and TRBJ2-5, the complete variable domain is DAGVTQSPTHLIKTRGQQVTLRCSPKSGHDTVSWYQQALGQGPQFIFQYYEEEERQRGNFPDRFSGHQFPNYSSELNVNALLLGDSALYLCASSSKAGAYQETQYFGPGTRLLVL.

Only a few counts were recorded for this clone. The chain employs TRBV6-5 and TRBJ2-2; 7 bases fit TRBD1. Germline CDR1 and CDR2: MNHEY and SVGAGI. V trimming: 6 bases; J trimming: 5 bases; junction bases outside the gene matches: 9. The CDR3 consists of 15 residues. The CDR3 protein is CASSPEDRMTGELFF. The CDR3 nucleotides read TGTGCCAGCAGCCCAGAGGACAGGATGACCGGGGAGCTGTTTTTT.

The CDR3 sequence is CASSYSRSSYNEQFF. CDR3 in DNA: TGTGCCAGCAGTTACTCTCGCAGCTCCTACAATGAGCAGTTCTTC. The rearrangement uses TRBV6-6 and TRBJ2-1; D not certain. Germline V gene data show CDR1 as MNHNY and CDR2 as SVGAGI (reference sequence). Trimming removed 0 bases from V and 0 bases from J, with 6 bases in between. This CDR3 region has 15 residues.

This clone was counted between two and nine times. The gene calls are TRBV11-3 and TRBJ2-7; D ambiguous. V was clipped by 3 bases and J by 3 bases, with 6 bases between them. The CDR3 contains 12 residues. Germline values: CDR1 SGHNT, CDR2 YENEEA. The CDR3 DNA reads TGTGCCAGCAGCTTGGACGTCTACGAGCAGTACTTC. Translation gives CASSLDVYEQYF.

This clone was counted between two and nine times. The V call is TRBV7-8, the J call TRBJ1-5, with 7 bases matching TRBD1. CDR1 is SGHVS and CDR2 is FQNEAQ in the germline V gene. CDR3 size: 15 residues. The junction had 7 bases not matched to a gene; V was cut back by 1 base and J by 7 bases. CDR3 coding DNA: TGTGCCAGCAGCTTAGAGGCGACAGGGTGGCAGCCCCAGCATTTT. Translation gives CASSLEATGWQPQHF.

V is TRBV5-5 and J is TRBJ2-3; the match to TRBD1 covers 9 bases. This CDR3 is 17 amino acids long. J was trimmed by 2 bases and V by 0 bases; bases with no gene match: 7. Per germline, CDR1 SGHKS and CDR2 YYEKEE (reference sequence). CDR3 bases: TGTGCCAGCAGCTTGGGCGACAGGGGGTTCCCCACAGATACGCAGTATTTT. Protein product: CASSLGDRGFPTDTQYF.

The CDR3 region has the DNA TGTGCCTGGAGTGTCACCAGGTTTGATGAAAAACTGTTTTTT. As protein: CAWSVTRFDEKLFF. The chain has TRBV30 and TRBJ1-4; D gene ambiguous. Germline CDR1 reads GTSNPN; CDR2 reads SVGIG (reference sequence). V lost 0 bases, J lost 6 bases, and 11 bases lay in between. This CDR3 is built from 14 residues.

The sample holds a few counts of this clone. Other DNA variants within this sample encode the same CDR3. V and J are TRBV7-2 and TRBJ2-5; no definite D call. The CDR3 spans 12 residues. CDR1 is SGHTA, CDR2 FQGNSA, per germline. The ends were cut back, 5 bases at V and 0 bases at J, with 4 bases in the middle. In DNA form, the CDR3 reads TGTGCCAGCAGCCCTAACCAAGAGACCCAGTACTTC. The encoded protein is CASSPNQETQYF.

This clone was seen ten or more times. J is TRBJ2-5 and V is TRBV5-1; D remains ambiguous. The CDR3 runs to 14 residues. Germline V CDR1 and CDR2: SGHRS, YFSETQ. Trimming stripped 0 bases from V and 1 base from J, with 7 bases between. Written as DNA, the CDR3 is TGCGCCAGCAGCTTGGTTGCTGCCCAAGAGACCCAGTACTTC. This translates into CASSLVAAQETQYF.

The chain joins TRBV5-1 to TRBJ2-1, with D perhaps matching TRBD2 (6 bases). The CDR3 spans 15 residues. Between the trimmed V and J ends, which lost 4 bases and 1 base, there was a span of 12 bases. CDR1 and CDR2 from the germline V gene are SGHRS and YFSETQ. The CDR3 loop reads CASSQDYTSYNEQFF. Here the CDR3 DNA reads TGCGCCAGCAGCCAGGACTACACGTCCTACAATGAGCAGTTCTTC.

The chain uses TRBV7-2 and TRBJ1-1; a weak D match, TRBD1 (5 bases). The CDR3 extends over 14 amino acids. Germline values: CDR1 SGHTA, CDR2 FQGNSA. V lost 5 bases and J lost 3, with 13 bases in between. CDR3 in amino acids: CASSRGQVDTEAFF. CDR3 sequence (DNA): TGTGCCAGCAGCCGCGGACAAGTTGACACTGAAGCTTTCTTT.

The chain couples TRBV29-1 to TRBJ1-1; 7 nucleotides align to TRBD1. This CDR3 region has 14 residues. Per the germline V gene, CDR1 is SQVTM and CDR2 is ANQGSEA. V lost 3 bases to trimming and J lost 0 bases; unmatched junction nucleotides: 4. DNA for the CDR3: TGCAGCGTTGACCCGACAGGGATGAACACTGAAGCTTTCTTT. Translating gives CSVDPTGMNTEAFF.

The CDR3 DNA is TGTGCCAGCAGCCTTGCAAGGGGGGGCATTCAGTACTTC. This codes for CASSLARGGIQYF. This rearrangement joins TRBV7-2 to TRBJ2-4, with D perhaps matching TRBD2 (7 bases). V dropped 5 bases and J dropped 9 bases, with 14 bases sitting between them. CDR3 length: 13 residues. CDR1 and CDR2 (germline): SGHTA, FQGNSA. The whole variable domain, remainder taken from reference TRBV7-2 and TRBJ2-4, is GAGVSQSPSNKVTEKGKDVELRCDPISGHTALYWYRQSLGQGLEFLIYFQGNSAPDKSGLPSDRFSAERTGGSVSTLTIQRTQQEDSAVYLCASSLARGGIQYFGAGTRLSVL.

A few counts support this clone. The V and J genes are TRBV6-1 and TRBJ2-7; 7 positions agree with TRBD2. Trimming took 10 bases from V and 6 from J; bases not matched to a gene: 9. The CDR3 runs 12 residues. Germline V gene data show CDR1 as MNHNS and CDR2 as SASEGT. CDR3 nucleotide sequence: TGTGCCATCAAAAGCGGGAAGTGCGAGCAGTACGTC. Protein: CAIKSGKCEQYV.

This clone was found a few times. This chain links TRBV6-1 with TRBJ2-1, with 11 nucleotides matching TRBD2. Germline assignment: CDR1 MNHNS and CDR2 SASEGT. With 4 bases clipped from V and 6 bases from J, the junction kept 2 bases outside the gene matches. This CDR3 spans 14 amino acids. The CDR3 sequence: CASSGTSGFNEQFF. CDR3 DNA: TGTGCCAGCAGTGGGACTAGCGGGTTCAATGAGCAGTTCTTC.

The V gene is TRBV11-3, the J gene TRBJ2-5; 8 positions match TRBD1. The CDR3 loop spans 17 amino acids. The ends lost 4 bases at V and 5 bases at J; junction bases unmatched: 15. Looked up from germline, CDR1 is SGHNT and CDR2 is YENEEA. CDR3 in DNA: TGTGCCAGCAGCTCAAGTGCCAGGGGGCCGTTACCTGAGACCCAGTACTTC. Translating gives CASSSSARGPLPETQYF.

This clone has more than one count but fewer than ten. V is TRBV11-2 and J is TRBJ2-1; 7 nucleotides line up with TRBD2. Unmatched junction bases numbered 5, after V lost 3 bases and J lost 6 bases. Per the germline V gene, CDR1 is SGHAT and CDR2 is FQNNGV. The length of the CDR3 is 14 residues. The DNA of the CDR3 is TGTGCCAGCAGCTTCGGGACTAAGTCCAATGAGCAGTTCTTC. It encodes CASSFGTKSNEQFF.

This clone has a handful of counts. This chain connects TRBV27 to TRBJ1-5; no clear D gene. Trimming left V 6 bases short and J 2 bases short, with 11 bases between. Germline loops: CDR1 MNHEY, CDR2 SMNVEV (reference sequence). This CDR3 is 14 amino acids long. CDR3 coding DNA: TGTGCCAGCAGCGGAAGTGGGGGCAATCAGCCCCAGCATTTT. Its protein product is CASSGSGGNQPQHF.

This clone was seen more than once but under ten times. V is TRBV27 and J is TRBJ1-3; 7 nucleotides match TRBD1. The CDR3 runs to 18 residues. Per germline, CDR1 MNHEY and CDR2 SMNVEV (reference sequence). The ends lost 6 bases at V and 0 bases at J; junction bases unmatched: 14. This chain's CDR3 is CASSRTRPGQISGNTIYF. CDR3 in DNA: TGTGCCAGCAGCCGGACCCGGCCGGGACAGATCTCTGGAAACACCATATATTTT.